This T cell receptor beta chain comes out of a study of blood T cell repertoires in COVID-19. Study at large: Samples taken during acute and convalescent COVID-19 were collected in the United States, Italy and Spain. PBMCs, B-cell-depleted T cells, or T cells were the source of the cDNA or gDNA that made up the material.

From germline, CDR1 is MDHEN and CDR2 SYDVKM. V lost 10 bases, J lost 2 bases, and 15 bases lay in between. This CDR3 has 13 amino acids. TCRdb's table, derived via immunoSEQ multiplex PCR, lists solely in-frame clones and lacks some. The sample yields 93,000 or so clones, about 86% seen once. Sequencing was performed on peripheral blood. The TCR sequence derives from a human donor in a cohort sampled during active COVID-19. The chain joins TRBV28 to TRBJ2-7; D perhaps matches TRBD1 (5 bases). CDR3 in amino acids: CATSRGQTYEQYF. The CDR3 DNA is TGTGCCACCTCAAGAGGACAAACCTACGAGCAGTACTTC.